This TCR beta chain was recorded in a study of T cells in Graves' hyperthyroidism and ophthalmopathy. This clonotype was seen at least ten times. Antigen: not known. The ends were cut back, 3 bases at V and 6 bases at J, with 14 bases in the middle. The CDR3 runs to 15 residues. CDR1 is MGHDK, CDR2 SYGVNS, per germline. Diagnosis rested on symptoms, serum thyroxine and TRAb, thyroid ultrasound, and orbital computed tomography. RNA transcripts were the template for amplifying TCR beta CDR3 regions. First-round RT-PCR of the TCR CDR3 relied on the HTBI primer set. TCRdb fed the multiplex PCR reads into MiXCR, producing one record per CDR3 protein. The sample lists hundreds of thousands of distinct CDR3 sequences, roughly 45% occurring once. Study-level results: Ophthalmopathy stood apart from stable hyperthyroidism in a 13 V-J model. The model foresaw ophthalmopathy a median around 6 months prior to onset. Most clonotypes expanded in thyroid above 0.001 were likewise present in blood.

Sequenced: peripheral blood or thyroid tissue (not recorded which). The rearrangement joins TRBV25-1 to TRBJ1-4; D is perhaps TRBD1 (6 bases). This clonotype was sampled from an adult man with Graves' disease, either hyperthyroidism or ophthalmopathy (not recorded which). Written as DNA, the CDR3 is TGTGCCAGCAGTGATGGGGGCAGAGAAGATGAAAAACTGTTTTTT. Its translation: CASSDGGREDEKLFF.